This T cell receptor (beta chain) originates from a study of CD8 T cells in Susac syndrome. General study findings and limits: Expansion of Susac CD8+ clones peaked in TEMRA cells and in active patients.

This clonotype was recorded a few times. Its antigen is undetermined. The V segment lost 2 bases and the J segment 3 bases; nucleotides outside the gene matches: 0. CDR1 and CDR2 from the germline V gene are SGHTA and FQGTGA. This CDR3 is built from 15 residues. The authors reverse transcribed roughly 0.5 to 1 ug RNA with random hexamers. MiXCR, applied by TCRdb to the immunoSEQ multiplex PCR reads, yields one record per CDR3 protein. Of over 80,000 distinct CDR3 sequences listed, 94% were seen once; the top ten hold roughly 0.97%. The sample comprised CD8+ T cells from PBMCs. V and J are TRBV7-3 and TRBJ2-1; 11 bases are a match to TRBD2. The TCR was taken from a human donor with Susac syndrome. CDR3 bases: TGTGCCAGCAGCTTACTAGCGGGAGGCTACAATGAGCAGTTCTTC. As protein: CASSLLAGGYNEQFF.